The 30 T cell receptor beta chains presented below share a single source sample, sequenced in a study of T cell responses to AZD1222 COVID-19 vaccine. Using immunoSEQ multiplex PCR, the repertoire was profiled, and TCRdb retains in-frame clones only, with some absent. The table has under 150,000 clones, approximately 90% seen once. The sample was peripheral blood, taken on day 0 of AZD1222 vaccination. These receptors were collected from an adult in good health.

This sequence joins TRBV2 and TRBJ1-3, with unresolved D. The germline CDR1 and CDR2 sequences are SNHLY and FYNNEI. This CDR3 region has 14 residues. V lost 8 bases to trimming and J lost 0 bases, with 11 bases between them. CDR3 bases: TGTGCCAGCCGCGAAAGGAACTCTGGAAACACCATATATTTT. Translating it yields CASRERNSGNTIYF.

This chain uses TRBV7-8 with TRBJ2-5, with TRBD2 matching over 13 bases. The CDR3 covers 17 residues. CDR1 SGHVS and CDR2 FQNEAQ come from the germline V gene. With V trimmed by 3 bases and J by 5 bases, 9 bases remained unmatched. The CDR3 reads CASSLRLAGGQAETQYF. The DNA for the CDR3 is TGTGCCAGCAGCTTGCGACTAGCGGGGGGTCAGGCTGAGACCCAGTACTTC.

This chain's CDR3 is CASSQASGGAPYEQYF. CDR3 DNA: TGTGCCAGCAGCCAAGCTAGCGGGGGGGCCCCTTACGAGCAGTACTTC. The chain has TRBV7-2 and TRBJ2-7; 12 bases line up with TRBD2. Germline V gene data show CDR1 as SGHTA and CDR2 as FQGNSA. Losses at the gene ends were 5 bases for V and 4 bases for J; bases not matched to a gene: 9. The CDR3 is made up of 16 amino acids.

This sequence joins TRBV10-3 and TRBJ2-2; a possible D gene is TRBD2 (6 bases). V was shortened by 10 bases and J by 4 bases, with 10 bases between the two germline ends. Germline V gives CDR1 ENHRY, CDR2 SYGVKD. This CDR3 comprises 12 residues. In DNA form, the CDR3 reads TGTGCCACGGGGACTGCCACCGGGGAGCTGTTTTTT. Its protein product is CATGTATGELFF.

The chain is built from TRBV19 and TRBJ2-1; TRBD2 matches 16 bases. The J segment lost 7 bases and the V segment lost 4 bases, leaving 7 bases of the junction unmatched. The length of the CDR3 is 17 residues. Germline V gene data show CDR1 as LNHDA and CDR2 as SQIVND (reference sequence). The CDR3 bases are TGTGCCAGTAGTACCCCTGGGACTAGCGGGGGGGCGAATGAGCAGTTCTTC. Amino acids: CASSTPGTSGGANEQFF.

This sequence joins TRBV19 and TRBJ2-1; 11 bases map to TRBD2. Germline CDR1 and CDR2: LNHDA and SQIVND (reference sequence). V was clipped by 6 bases and J by 4 bases; unmatched bases: 5. This CDR3 is built from 15 residues. The CDR3 nucleotides are TGTGCCAGTAGGGCTAGCGGGGGGATTTACAATGAGCAGTTCTTC. Translating it yields CASRASGGIYNEQFF.

The chain uses TRBV29-1 and TRBJ1-2, with 12 bases fitting TRBD1. This CDR3 comprises 14 residues. Germline V gene sequence: CDR1 SQVTM, CDR2 ANQGSEA. V shed 4 bases and J 6 bases; nucleotides not matched to a gene: 6. Written as DNA, the CDR3 is TGCAGCGTTGCGACCCGGGACAGGGGGCATGGCTACACCTTC. Encoded protein: CSVATRDRGHGYTF.

This chain connects TRBV19 to TRBJ2-3; D is possibly TRBD2 (5 bases). In germline, CDR1 is LNHDA, CDR2 SQIVND (reference sequence). This CDR3 comprises 16 residues. V dropped 6 bases and J dropped 4 bases, with 20 bases sitting between them. CDR3 loop: CASSPGWRSTSDTQYF. CDR3 nucleotide sequence: TGTGCCAGTAGCCCGGGGTGGAGAAGTACGTCAGATACGCAGTATTTT.

This chain links TRBV5-4 with TRBJ2-1, with TRBD2 as a possible D gene (5 bases). The germline V gene encodes CDR1 SGHNT and CDR2 YYREEE (reference sequence). The CDR3 has 17 residues. V lost 0 bases, J lost 4 bases, and 17 bases lay in between. The CDR3 sequence is CASSLGAGTRFYNEQFF. In DNA form, the CDR3 reads TGTGCCAGCAGCTTGGGGGCCGGTACTAGGTTTTACAATGAGCAGTTCTTC.

The V call is TRBV3-1 (or the pseudogene TRBV3-2), the J call TRBJ1-6, with D possibly being TRBD1 (5 bases). Germline CDR1 is LGHDT and CDR2 is YNNKEL (reference sequence). The CDR3 has 13 amino acids. The V and J ends lost 1 base and 12 bases respectively, with 10 bases between them. CDR3 loop: CASSQGGKQPLHF. The CDR3 region has the DNA TGTGCCAGCAGCCAAGGGGGGAAACAACCCCTCCACTTT.

In nucleotides, the CDR3 is TGTGCCAGCAGTTCAGATGACAGGGATTACAATGAGCAGTTCTTC. Amino acid sequence: CASSSDDRDYNEQFF. The chain recombines TRBV7-9 with TRBJ2-1, with 7 bases fitting TRBD1. CDR1 is SEHNR, CDR2 FQNEAQ, per germline (reference sequence). The CDR3 spans 15 residues. J was trimmed by 4 bases and V by 6 bases; bases with no gene match: 9.

V gene TRBV4-2 combines with J gene TRBJ2-6; D gene uncertain. Germline-derived CDR1 and CDR2 are LGHNA and YNFKEQ. V gave up 1 base and J gave up 0 bases, with 4 bases separating them. The CDR3 has 15 amino acids. DNA for the CDR3: TGTGCCAGCAGCCAAGCGGACTCTGGGGCCAACGTCCTGACTTTC. It yields the protein CASSQADSGANVLTF.

This clone was detected only a few times. The J gene is TRBJ1-2, the V gene TRBV7-8; possibly TRBD1 for D (6 bases). V lost 0 bases to trimming and J lost 2 bases, with 13 bases between them. This CDR3 comprises 16 residues. Germline V gene sequence: CDR1 SGHVS, CDR2 FQNEAQ. The chain's CDR3 is CASSLALDRLNYGYTF. The CDR3 DNA sequence: TGTGCCAGCAGCTTAGCGCTAGACAGGCTGAACTATGGCTACACCTTC.

The chain has TRBV18 and TRBJ2-3, with D possibly being TRBD2 (6 bases). The CDR3 covers 13 residues. V lost 2 bases, J lost 6 bases, and 9 bases lay in between. Germline lookup yields CDR1 KGHSH and CDR2 LQKENI. CDR3 region: CASSPSRGDTQYF. DNA of the CDR3: TGTGCCAGCTCACCATCCCGGGGGGATACGCAGTATTTT. The whole variable domain, filled in from reference TRBV18 and TRBJ2-3, reads NAGVMQNPRHLVRRRGQEARLRCSPMKGHSHVYWYRQLPEEGLKFMVYLQKENIIDESGMPKERFSAEFPKEGPSILRIQQVVRGDSAAYFCASSPSRGDTQYFGPGTRLTVL.

The V and J genes are TRBV3-1 (or the pseudogene TRBV3-2) and TRBJ1-2; TRBD1 aligns across 8 bases. This CDR3 region has 14 residues. Per germline, CDR1 LGHDT and CDR2 YNNKEL (reference sequence). V dropped 4 bases and J dropped 5; count of bases not matched to a gene: 6. The CDR3 region has the DNA TGTGCCAGCAGCCGACCAGGGGGCGCGTATGGCTACACCTTC. Translation gives CASSRPGGAYGYTF.

The genes are TRBV7-8 and TRBJ1-2; D remains ambiguous. With 0 bases removed from V and 1 base from J, the gap between germline ends came to 12 bases. CDR3 length: 16 amino acids. CDR1 is SGHVS and CDR2 is FQNEAQ in the germline V gene. CDR3 in amino acids: CASSLADGSVNYGYTF. As DNA, the CDR3 is TGTGCCAGCAGCTTAGCGGACGGAAGCGTTAACTATGGCTACACCTTC.

J is TRBJ2-7 and V is TRBV15, with D unresolved. V was shortened by 4 bases and J by 5 bases, with 15 bases between the two germline ends. Looked up from germline, CDR1 is LNHNV and CDR2 is YYDKDF (reference sequence). This CDR3 comprises 14 residues. The CDR3 DNA follows: TGTGCCACCAGCACCCCTCCTAGGGTCCACGAGCAGTACTTC. It yields the protein CATSTPPRVHEQYF. The variable domain in full, with the rest retrieved from reference TRBV15 and TRBJ2-7, is DAMVIQNPRYQVTQFGKPVTLSCSQTLNHNVMYWYQQKSSQAPKLLFHYYDKDFNNEADTPDNFQSRRPNTSFCFLDIRSPGLGDTAMYLCATSTPPRVHEQYFGPGTRLTVT.

This clone has just one count. CDR3: CASSVEGRAQAGYTF. CDR3 nucleotides: TGTGCCAGCAGCGTAGAGGGCCGGGCTCAAGCGGGCTACACCTTC. The genes are TRBV9 and TRBJ1-2; D ambiguous. The CDR3 is 15 amino acids. Trimming removed 0 bases from V and 8 bases from J, with 17 bases in between. Germline CDR1 SGDLS, CDR2 YYNGEE.

The chain links TRBV18 to TRBJ1-6; no firm D call. V lost 2 bases, J lost 0 bases, and 2 bases lay in between. The CDR3 extends over 14 amino acids. Germline V CDR1 and CDR2: KGHSH, LQKENI. In DNA form, the CDR3 reads TGTGCCAGCTCACCAAGCTCCTATAATTCACCCCTCCACTTT. Amino acid sequence: CASSPSSYNSPLHF.

The J gene is TRBJ2-7, the V gene TRBV7-8, with a possible D match to TRBD2 (5 bases). The CDR3 consists of 14 residues. Deletions cut 8 bases from V and 0 bases from J, with 14 bases between. Germline CDR1 SGHVS, CDR2 FQNEAQ. CDR3 sequence reads: CASQNPGNSYEQYF. The CDR3 DNA sequence: TGTGCCAGCCAAAATCCGGGGAACTCCTACGAGCAGTACTTC. The full variable domain, with the rest looked up from reference TRBV7-8 and TRBJ2-7, is GAGVSQSPRYKVAKRGQDVALRCDPISGHVSLFWYQQALGQGPEFLTYFQNEAQLDKSGLPSDRFFAERPEGSVSTLKIQRTQQEDSAVYLCASQNPGNSYEQYFGPGTRLTVT.

This clone was seen only once. The V gene is TRBV19, the J gene TRBJ1-3; D ambiguous. Looked up from germline, CDR1 is LNHDA and CDR2 is SQIVND (reference sequence). V was clipped by 7 bases and J by 4 bases, with 8 bases between them. The CDR3 extends over 12 amino acids. The CDR3 nucleotides read TGTGCCAGTACACTGCCGGGAAACACCATATATTTT. Translating gives CASTLPGNTIYF. The variable domain in full, with the rest retrieved from reference TRBV19 and TRBJ1-3, is DGGITQSPKYLFRKEGQNVTLSCEQNLNHDAMYWYRQDPGQGLRLIYYSQIVNDFQKGDIAEGYSVSREKKESFPLTVTSAQKNPTAFYLCASTLPGNTIYFGEGSWLTVV.

The chain employs TRBV7-3 and TRBJ1-1; D might be TRBD1 (5 bases). Germline V lookup: CDR1 SGHTA, CDR2 FQGTGA. This CDR3 spans 13 amino acids. V lost 5 bases and J 5 bases, leaving 12 bases between the germline ends. The CDR3 region has the DNA TGTGCCAGCAGCACCCAGGGAGGGACTGAAGCTTTCTTT. Its protein product is CASSTQGGTEAFF.

The chain is built from TRBV11-2 and TRBJ1-2; D gene uncertain. Trimming took off 6 bases at V and 4 bases at J, with 15 bases between the two ends. The CDR3 consists of 14 residues. CDR1 is SGHAT, CDR2 FQNNGV, per germline. This chain's CDR3 is CASSLMRSTYGYTF. The CDR3, as DNA: TGTGCCAGCAGTTTAATGAGGTCTACCTATGGCTACACCTTC.

The chain recombines TRBV7-2 with TRBJ2-7; D is possibly TRBD2 (5 bases). Trimming left V 7 bases short and J 3 bases short, with 10 bases between. Per germline, CDR1 SGHTA and CDR2 FQGNSA. The CDR3 runs to 12 residues. DNA for the CDR3: TGTGCCAGCACCCTAGCAGGCTACGAGCAGTACTTC. Translated: CASTLAGYEQYF.

The rearrangement joins TRBV20-1 to TRBJ1-3; D unclear. The CDR3 contains 11 residues. V shed 6 bases and J shed 6 bases, with 9 bases lying between them. CDR1 is DFQATT and CDR2 is SNEGSKA in the germline V gene (reference sequence). CDR3 coding DNA: TGCAGTGCCTCCATCTCAAACACCATATATTTT. The encoded protein is CSASISNTIYF.

This clone occurred a few times. This chain uses TRBV10-3 with TRBJ1-1, with TRBD1 identical over 7 bases. Trimming cost V 1 base and J 1 base; bases outside gene matches: 3. CDR3 length equals 15 residues. Germline CDR1 is ENHRY and CDR2 is SYGVKD. The CDR3: CAISELTGRNTEAFF. The CDR3 DNA sequence: TGTGCCATCAGTGAGTTGACAGGGAGGAACACTGAAGCTTTCTTT.

V usage is TRBV29-1 and J usage is TRBJ1-2; TRBD1 aligns across 10 bases. Germline V gene lookup returns CDR1 SQVTM and CDR2 ANQGSEA. J lost 3 bases, V lost 6 bases, and 10 bases had no gene match. The CDR3 extends over 15 amino acids. CDR3 loop: CSVSTGTGAYYGYTF. The DNA of the CDR3 is TGCAGCGTGAGTACCGGGACAGGGGCGTACTATGGCTACACCTTC.

The J gene is TRBJ1-5, the V gene TRBV20-1, with D perhaps matching TRBD1 (6 bases). Trimming removed 3 bases at V and 2 bases at J, with 14 bases between. Germline lookup yields CDR1 DFQATT and CDR2 SNEGSKA (reference sequence). The CDR3 has 15 residues. CDR3 amino acids: CSASVQGLGNQPQHF. Written as DNA, the CDR3 is TGCAGTGCTAGTGTACAGGGTTTAGGCAATCAGCCCCAGCATTTT.

The V gene is TRBV11-2, the J gene TRBJ2-1; tentatively, D is TRBD1 (6 bases). V lost 3 bases and J 14 bases, leaving 11 bases between the germline ends. Germline V lookup: CDR1 SGHAT, CDR2 FQNNGV. The CDR3 loop spans 11 amino acids. This CDR3 reads CASSFDRTEFF. For the CDR3, the DNA is TGTGCCAGCAGCTTCGACAGGACTGAGTTCTTC.

The chain joins TRBV19 to TRBJ1-2; 9 nucleotides match TRBD1. CDR1 is LNHDA, CDR2 SQIVND, per germline (reference sequence). The CDR3 runs 13 residues. J lost 6 bases, V lost 7 bases, and 6 bases had no gene match. The CDR3 reads CASNKGQGNGYTF. The DNA for the CDR3 is TGTGCCAGTAATAAGGGACAGGGAAATGGCTACACCTTC.